This T cell receptor (beta chain) was observed in a study of beta chain features in type 1 diabetes. Study observations and caveats: Shorter TCRB CDR3s, moderately but significantly so, marked every one of the four CD4+ subsets in Type 1 diabetes patients.

CD45RO/CCR7/CD25/CD127/CD95/CD27 sorting isolated CD4+ naive, central memory, regulatory and stem cell-like memory cells. Sorted cells reached over 98% purity in every population. Reverse transcription of all isolated RNA meant that expressed TCRB transcripts were sequenced. TCRdb keeps only in-frame clones here, not all; method: immunoSEQ multiplex PCR. Among hundreds of thousands of clones listed, over 11% were seen once. This clone was seen more than once but under ten times. Antigen unknown. This sequence originates from a man aged 18-30 years with type 1 diabetes. Sequences were obtained from naive CD4+ T cells from blood.

In DNA, the CDR3 is TGTGCCAGCAGCGTATACAGGGGTGAGCAGTTCTTC. Translated: CASSVYRGEQFF. The chain carries TRBV5-6 and TRBJ2-1; the match to TRBD1 covers 7 bases. The CDR3 loop spans 12 amino acids. V was clipped by 4 bases and J by 9 bases; unmatched bases: 4. The V gene's germline CDR1 is SGHDT and CDR2 YYEEEE.